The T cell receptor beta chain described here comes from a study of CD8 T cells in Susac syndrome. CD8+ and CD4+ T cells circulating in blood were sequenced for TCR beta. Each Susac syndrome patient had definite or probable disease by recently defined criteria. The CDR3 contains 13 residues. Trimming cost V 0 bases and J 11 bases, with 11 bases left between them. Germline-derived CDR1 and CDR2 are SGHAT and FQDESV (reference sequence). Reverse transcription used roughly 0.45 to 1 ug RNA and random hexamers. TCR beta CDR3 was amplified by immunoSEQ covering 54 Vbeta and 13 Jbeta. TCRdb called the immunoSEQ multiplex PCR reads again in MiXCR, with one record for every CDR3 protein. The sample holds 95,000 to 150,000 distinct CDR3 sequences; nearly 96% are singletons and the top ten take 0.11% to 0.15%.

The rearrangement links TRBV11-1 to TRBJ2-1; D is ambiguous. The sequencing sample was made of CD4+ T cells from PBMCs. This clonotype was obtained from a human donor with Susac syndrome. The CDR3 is CASSLAQEAKQFF. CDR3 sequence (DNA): TGTGCCAGCAGCTTAGCGCAGGAAGCCAAGCAGTTCTTC.